The T cell receptor (beta chain) under discussion was sequenced for a study of CD8+ T cells in alopecia areata listed by TCRdb under 2018. Notes on the research overall: The treated patients, all with moderate-to-severe alopecia areata, were enrolled in an open-label pilot trial of oral tofacitinib given at 5 to 10 mg twice daily. On the human side, TCRbeta sequencing was run on scalp tissue and on sorted CD4+ and CD8+ peripheral blood T cells from healthy controls and from alopecia areata patients with either patchy or totalis/universalis disease. RNA came from the PAXgene miRNA kit for fixed scalp, the miRNeasy kit for PBMCs, and the RNeasy kit for mouse skin. Patients on tofacitinib were biopsied at baseline and after 4 and 24 weeks of treatment, and several of the patients also had a later scalp biopsy. Patients stayed on tofacitinib for 6 to 18 months and then had 6 months of follow-up off drug so that delayed response and recurrence could be assessed. Scalp clonality was compared among normal scalp (n=4), patchy alopecia areata scalp (n=8), and alopecia totalis/universalis scalp (n=8). Amplification of TCRbeta CDR3 regions was done by immunoSEQ multiplex PCR using 35 Vbeta forward primers and 13 Jbeta reverse primers. In treated patients, disease severity was measured using the SALT score, which gives the percentage of scalp surface area affected. High-throughput TCRbeta sequencing was used to examine T cell clonal expansion in alopecia areata in both the C3H/HeJ mouse model and human patients.

The library was prepared using the immunoSEQ multiplex PCR assay. For TCR sequencing, RNA was extracted from every sample and reverse transcribed into cDNA to serve as template. First-strand cDNA was synthesized using SuperScript III with a 2:1 mix of oligo-dT and random hexamers. A synthetic immune receptor repertoire was used to assess amplification bias, and residual bias was removed computationally. In the original analysis: Raw reads were preprocessed to remove errors, and CDR3 was defined by IMGT conventions from the conserved cysteine to phenylalanine. Clonality was computed as 1 minus the Shannon entropy, with the entropy normalized by log2 of the number of productive unique TCRs. Whether scalp clones were CD4 or CD8 was inferred by matching scalp TCRbeta sequences against CD4 and CD8 repertoires sorted from blood. TCRdb obtained this table from immuneACCESS and retained in-frame rearrangements with V and J assigned. These tables miss some clones; where compared with another copy, unresolved V genes account for less than half of the shortfall, and the remainder is unexplained. V and J calls and clone size are as listed in that table; D and trimming were resolved from the DNA. For this sample there are around 100,000 clones; about three fifths appear just once. Clones ranked in the top ten supply less than 15% of the sample.

V trim: 0 bases; J trim: 4 bases; unmatched bases: 5. The CDR3 starts with the cysteine, ends with the phenylalanine, and has 17 residues. Here the CDR3 DNA is all that survives: 51 bases in frame from base 1. Taken from the germline V gene, the CDR1 and CDR2 loops are LGHNA and YNFKEQ. Overall results and qualifications from the work: Lesional scalp, especially in alopecia totalis/universalis, showed higher clonality and more expanded CD8+ clones than normal scalp, suggesting antigenic drive. Shared TCR sequences between patients were less evident than in mice, which may be partly attributable to HLA diversity in the patient population. Many expanded lesional clones were found to persist in scalp and blood during tofacitinib treatment, and relapse after treatment cessation may be partly explained by this persistence. Scalp clonality and the number of expanded CD8+ clones among the top 100 scalp clones were significantly decreased by tofacitinib. Unlike mouse skin, where gammadelta T cells dominate, normal human skin contains resident alphabeta T cells that get sequenced too, which complicates analysis of the scalp TCR repertoire. The treated cohort was small, with a single nonresponder, so links between baseline CD8+ expansion and response need larger studies.

The intended sense of this specimen's time point label: roughly 24 weeks on oral tofacitinib. The treatment or condition label here, explained by the study, means: oral pan-JAK inhibitor, 5-10 mg twice daily. From alopecia areata patients, peripheral blood was collected along with lesional scalp punch biopsies. After PBMCs were isolated by density centrifugation and stained for CD3, CD4 and CD8, a FACSAria was used to sort CD4+ and CD8+ T cells. Only a few counts were recorded for this clone. The antigen this receptor binds is unknown. No per-base quality is available; no much larger clone lies one base away.

The origin of this receptor is a human donor with alopecia areata. The chain joins TRBV4-2 to TRBJ2-3; 12 bases in the middle match TRBD2. Specimen: CD8+ T cells sorted from blood, collected at week 24, from a patient treated with tofacitinib. The DNA sequence is TGTGCCAGCAGCCAAGATTGGGCTAGCGGGGGGGCAGATACGCAGTATTTT. Its protein is CASSQDWASGGADTQYF.